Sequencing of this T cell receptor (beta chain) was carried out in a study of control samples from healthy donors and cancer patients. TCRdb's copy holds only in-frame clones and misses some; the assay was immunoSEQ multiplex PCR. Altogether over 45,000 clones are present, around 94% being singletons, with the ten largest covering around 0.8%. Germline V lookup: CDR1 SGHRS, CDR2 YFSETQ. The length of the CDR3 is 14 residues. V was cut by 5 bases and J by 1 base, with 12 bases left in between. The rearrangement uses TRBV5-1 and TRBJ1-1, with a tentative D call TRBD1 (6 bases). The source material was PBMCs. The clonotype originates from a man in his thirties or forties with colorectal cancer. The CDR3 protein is CASRAGASNTEAFF. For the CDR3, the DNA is TGCGCCAGCAGAGCAGGGGCGTCGAACACTGAAGCTTTCTTT.